This entry concerns a single T cell receptor beta chain. Its antigen is undetermined. These data come from a study of cytomegalovirus exposure and HLA in healthy donors. Turning to the study itself: Unique TCRs from HLA-typed donors, about 78 million of them, were held in an early data release. General study results and limits: With further analysis later on, most CMV-associated TCR beta chains appeared HLA-restricted. The likely origin of a cluster of highly shared sequence variants was a sequencing artifact. Later work showed greater clonal expansion in HLA-associated TCR beta chains than in equally common others.

13 Jbeta primers and 60 Vbeta primers were used for the PCR. This table comes from immunoSEQ multiplex PCR, and its TCRdb copy is limited to in-frame clones, with some not included. The sample includes about 150,000 clones, 80% of them seen just once. This TCR derives from a man under 40 in good health and CMV-seropositive. Sequences were obtained from PBMCs.

The DNA of the CDR3 is TGTGCCTTGGGACAGGGGGCTAGCACAGATACGCAGTATTTT. Protein sequence: CALGQGASTDTQYF. The chain employs TRBV30 and TRBJ2-3, with 12 bases identical to TRBD1. V dropped 7 bases and J dropped 0; count of bases not matched to a gene: 2. CDR1 is GTSNPN, CDR2 SVGIG, per germline (reference sequence). The CDR3 is made up of 14 amino acids.